A single sample gave rise to the 18 T cell receptor beta chains below, sequenced in a study of shared T cell receptors in the human thymus (dated by TCRdb to the early 2020s). Libraries were made using the immunoSEQ multiplex PCR assay. TCRdb holds this immuneACCESS table with in-frame rearrangements only. Some clones are missing; in checked studies, unresolved V genes explain under half, and the rest has no known cause. In all, the sample holds about 660,000 clones, and over 75% of those were seen once. The ten top clones hold over 0.008% of the sample. These records were also assigned to another study, of human thymus T cells.

Material for sequencing was thymocytes. The receptors come from a boy younger than two with a congenital heart defect. Donor details come from another sample of the same person, matched by shared clones.

CDR3 coding DNA: TGTGCCAGCAGCAGGAGAACAGGGCTCACTGGAAACACCATATATTTT. Encoded protein: CASSRRTGLTGNTIYF. The chain uses TRBV5-4 and TRBJ1-3; D may be TRBD1 (6 bases). The CDR3 extends over 16 amino acids. Deletions cut 4 bases from V and 2 bases from J, with 16 bases between. Germline V gene lookup returns CDR1 SGHNT and CDR2 YYREEE (reference sequence).

The chain joins TRBV5-8 to TRBJ2-5; 7 nucleotides match TRBD1. This CDR3 region has 16 residues. Trimming took 1 base from V and 0 from J; bases not matched to a gene: 6. Germline V gene lookup returns CDR1 SGHTS and CDR2 YDEGEE. CDR3 sequence (DNA): TGTGCCAGCAGCTTGCCCAGGGGGTTGTACCAAGAGACCCAGTACTTC. Encoded protein: CASSLPRGLYQETQYF.

This chain joins TRBV4-3 and TRBJ2-1; TRBD2 agrees at 13 bases. The V and J ends lost 0 bases and 16 bases, in that order; junction bases with no gene match: 9. This CDR3 has 15 amino acids. Germline assignment: CDR1 LGHNA and CDR2 YSLEER. In DNA form, the CDR3 reads TGCGCCAGCAGCCAAGATACGGTACTAGCGGGAGGGCCATTCTTC. Protein sequence: CASSQDTVLAGGPFF.

J is TRBJ1-1 and V is TRBV19, with 8 positions matching TRBD1. The CDR3 has 18 amino acids. Germline values: CDR1 LNHDA, CDR2 SQIVND (reference sequence). V was pared by 6 bases and J by 0 bases, with 15 bases of the junction left unmatched. CDR3 nucleotide sequence: TGTGCCAGTAGACCCCAGGGGGACAGGTGGCCCCTGAACACTGAAGCTTTCTTT. Its protein product is CASRPQGDRWPLNTEAFF.

This sequence joins TRBV4-3 and TRBJ1-2; D is uncertain. Germline values: CDR1 LGHNA, CDR2 YSLEER. CDR3 length: 18 residues. V was shortened by 0 bases and J by 2 bases, with 19 bases between the two germline ends. DNA of the CDR3: TGCGCCAGCAGCCAAGAAAGCGCCACCCACTTCGAAAACTATGGCTACACCTTC. Encoded protein: CASSQESATHFENYGYTF.

The V call is TRBV12-5, the J call TRBJ2-2; 8 bases map to TRBD2. CDR1 LGHNT and CDR2 FRNRAP come from the germline V gene. This CDR3 region has 16 residues. The trim removed 4 bases at V and 5 bases at J, leaving 9 bases unmatched. The CDR3 protein is CASGSPASGSTGELFF. The CDR3 DNA reads TGTGCTAGTGGTTCCCCGGCTAGCGGGTCGACCGGGGAGCTGTTTTTT.

The J gene is TRBJ2-1, the V gene TRBV19; 16 nucleotides align to TRBD2. The CDR3 has 21 amino acids. The V gene's germline CDR1 is LNHDA and CDR2 SQIVND (reference sequence). V trimming: 5 bases; J trimming: 8 bases; junction bases outside the gene matches: 21. The CDR3 loop reads CASSLGRAGLAGGIGVDEQFF. CDR3 in DNA: TGTGCCAGTAGTCTGGGACGTGCGGGACTAGCGGGAGGGATTGGCGTCGATGAGCAGTTCTTC.

The chain has TRBV19 and TRBJ2-1; 7 nucleotides match TRBD1. The CDR3 has 14 amino acids. Germline lookup yields CDR1 LNHDA and CDR2 SQIVND (reference sequence). V dropped 3 bases and J dropped 9; count of bases not matched to a gene: 8. The CDR3 region is CASSISTGPSEQFF. The CDR3 DNA sequence: TGTGCCAGTAGTATTTCGACAGGGCCCTCTGAGCAGTTCTTC.

The CDR3 spells CASSSRGDNPSPGTSGRKRYEQYF. Written as DNA, the CDR3 is TGTGCCAGTAGTTCCCGCGGGGACAACCCATCACCCGGCACTAGCGGGAGGAAAAGGTACGAGCAGTACTTC. The rearrangement uses TRBV19 and TRBJ2-7; 12 positions agree with TRBD2. Germline assignment: CDR1 LNHDA and CDR2 SQIVND (reference sequence). This CDR3 has 24 amino acids. Trimming took 5 bases from V and 4 from J; bases not matched to a gene: 33.

This chain connects TRBV29-1 to TRBJ1-2; D possibly corresponds to TRBD1 (5 bases). This CDR3 spans 13 amino acids. With 3 bases removed from V and 5 bases from J, the gap between germline ends came to 13 bases. CDR1 and CDR2 from the germline V gene are SQVTM and ANQGSEA. CDR3 protein: CSVDQGEGYGYTF. CDR3 bases: TGCAGCGTTGACCAGGGCGAAGGTTATGGCTACACCTTC. The variable domain in full, with the rest retrieved from reference TRBV29-1 and TRBJ1-2, is SAVISQKPSRDICQRGTSLTIQCQVDSQVTMMFWYRQQPGQSLTLIATANQGSEATYESGFVIDKFPISRPNLTFSTLTVSNMSPEDSSIYLCSVDQGEGYGYTFGSGTRLTVV.

The gene calls are TRBV11-3 and TRBJ2-7; 8 bases line up with TRBD1. The CDR3 totals 14 residues. Germline V gene data show CDR1 as SGHNT and CDR2 as YENEEA. V shed 3 bases, J shed 3 bases, and the junction held 4 bases outside the gene matches. The CDR3 DNA reads TGTGCCAGCAGCTTCGGGACAGGAGACTACGAGCAGTACTTC. It encodes CASSFGTGDYEQYF.

This clone is a singleton in its sample. J is TRBJ1-2 and V is TRBV7-2, with no clear D. The ends were cut back, 1 base at V and 3 bases at J, with 12 bases in the middle. The CDR3 runs 15 residues. Germline V CDR1 and CDR2: SGHTA, FQGNSA. The CDR3 loop is CASSLDGGSYYGYTF. CDR3 coding DNA: TGTGCCAGCAGCTTAGACGGCGGGTCCTACTATGGCTACACCTTC. The whole variable domain, remainder taken from reference TRBV7-2 and TRBJ1-2, is GAGVSQSPSNKVTEKGKDVELRCDPISGHTALYWYRQSLGQGLEFLIYFQGNSAPDKSGLPSDRFSAERTGGSVSTLTIQRTQQEDSAVYLCASSLDGGSYYGYTFGSGTRLTVV.

The V call is TRBV4-3, the J call TRBJ2-3; TRBD2 might be the D (6 bases). The CDR3 length is 17 residues. Germline-derived CDR1 and CDR2 are LGHNA and YSLEER. Trimming shortened V by 3 bases and J by 4 bases, and 20 bases separated the two germline ends. CDR3 nucleotide sequence: TGCGCCAGCAGCCACCGACGGGCGGGACCCCCTCCAGATACGCAGTATTTT. Protein: CASSHRRAGPPPDTQYF.

The gene calls are TRBV7-6 and TRBJ1-4, with 10 nucleotides matching TRBD1. Losses at the gene ends were 5 bases for V and 2 bases for J; bases not matched to a gene: 11. Germline assignment: CDR1 SGHVS and CDR2 FNYEAQ. CDR3 length: 18 amino acids. CDR3 loop: CASSPAGQGNETNEKLFF. The CDR3 nucleotides read TGTGCCAGCAGCCCCGCGGGACAGGGGAATGAGACTAATGAAAAACTGTTTTTT.

This rearrangement joins TRBV30 to TRBJ2-5; 8 nucleotides match TRBD1. CDR1 and CDR2 (germline): GTSNPN, SVGIG (reference sequence). The CDR3 runs to 16 residues. V was clipped by 1 base and J by 1 base; unmatched bases: 8. The CDR3 loop reads CAWSGLTGVIQETQYF. CDR3 DNA: TGTGCCTGGAGTGGGTTGACAGGGGTAATCCAAGAGACCCAGTACTTC.

V is TRBV11-2 and J is TRBJ2-2; 12 positions agree with TRBD1. This CDR3 has 14 residues. Germline-derived CDR1 and CDR2 are SGHAT and FQNNGV. The trim removed 7 bases at V and 6 bases at J, leaving 3 bases unmatched. The CDR3 is CASTRDRGPGELFF. In DNA, the CDR3 is TGTGCCAGCACCCGGGACAGGGGGCCCGGGGAGCTGTTTTTT. The variable domain in full, with the rest retrieved from reference TRBV11-2 and TRBJ2-2, is EAGVAQSPRYKIIEKRQSVAFWCNPISGHATLYWYQQILGQGPKLLIQFQNNGVVDDSQLPKDRFSAERLKGVDSTLKIQPAKLEDSAVYLCASTRDRGPGELFFGEGSRLTVL.

This chain links TRBV7-9 with TRBJ2-7; no clear D gene. The germline gives CDR1 SEHNR, CDR2 FQNEAQ (reference sequence). This CDR3 is 12 amino acids long. V dropped 1 base and J dropped 5 bases, with 6 bases sitting between them. CDR3 bases: TGTGCCAGCAGCTTAGGGCAGGACGAGCAGTACTTC. Translation gives CASSLGQDEQYF. Drawing the rest from reference TRBV7-9 and TRBJ2-7, the complete variable domain is DTGVSQNPRHKITKRGQNVTFRCDPISEHNRLYWYRQTLGQGPEFLTYFQNEAQLEKSRLLSDRFSAERPKGSFSTLEIQRTEQGDSAMYLCASSLGQDEQYFGPGTRLTVT.

The chain employs TRBV29-1 and TRBJ2-7, with TRBD1 matching over 10 bases. The germline V gene has CDR1 SQVTM and CDR2 ANQGSEA. The CDR3 runs to 13 residues. V was clipped by 6 bases and J by 6 bases; unmatched bases: 8. CDR3 region: CSVGWDRGCEQYF. The CDR3 nucleotides read TGCAGCGTGGGTTGGGACAGGGGTTGCGAGCAGTACTTC.